The sample holds many counts of the clone carrying this T cell receptor beta chain. Its antigen is unknown. RNA transcripts gave rise to amplified TCR beta CDR3 regions. The primer set for the first-round RT-PCR of the TCR CDR3 was HTBI. Via MiXCR, TCRdb re-called the multiplex PCR reads, giving one row per CDR3 protein. The profile shows about 400,000 distinct CDR3 sequences, around 14% of them singletons. Stability of Graves' hyperthyroidism was defined as absent ophthalmopathy progression within 18 months. Diagnostic assessment was based on clinical symptoms, serum thyroxine and TRAb, thyroid ultrasound and orbital computed tomography. This CDR3 has 13 amino acids. The V end lost 9 bases, the J end lost 2 bases, and 13 bases lay between the germline ends. This entry comes from a study of T cells in Graves' hyperthyroidism and ophthalmopathy. The study's findings and limits: The majority of expanded thyroid clonotypes above 0.001 also appeared in blood.

Sequenced input: blood. The V gene is TRBV12-3 or TRBV12-4, the J gene TRBJ2-5; a possible D gene is TRBD1 (6 bases). This sequence originates from a woman in her late teens or twenties with Graves' hyperthyroidism. Here the CDR3 DNA reads TGTGCCAGTACGAGGGGGTCACAAGAGACCCAGTACTTC. Residues: CASTRGSQETQYF.